The TCR beta chain under discussion was sequenced for a study of spatial heterogeneity in lung cancer (dated by TCRdb to about 2019). The study in broad terms: More beta-chain than alpha-chain transcripts were consistently detected, likely reflecting higher beta-chain transcript abundance. In the raw uncorrected reads, each unique combination of TCR and UMI appeared on average more than ten times. TCR alpha and beta repertoires were quantitatively compared across multiple tumor regions, matched nontumor lung and blood in non-small cell lung cancer. TCR repertoire features were related to nonsynonymous mutation counts determined by whole-exome sequencing of tumor tissue. At surgery, 200 to 250 tumor regions, roughly 63 matched nontumor lung samples and 50 to 60 PBMC samples were TCR-sequenced for both alpha and beta chains. The research as a whole found: Confirming at a functional level the hypothesis that regional TCRs recognize regional mutations was considered to require additional single-cell paired TCR alpha and beta sequencing. Ubiquitous expanded tumor TCRs were found in blood more often at tumor resection than at routine follow-up.

A note on this clonotype: Its antigen has not been determined. Nothing much larger sits one base from this clone, and base qualities are not available.

For CDR1 and CDR2, the germline V gene lists SGHDT and YYEEEE. V is trimmed back by 5 bases and J by 2 bases, and the junction contains 8 bases that no gene match accounts for. From the cysteine up to the phenylalanine, the CDR3 has a length of 16 residues. Only CDR3 DNA remains: 48 bases, in frame from the first base. The sample's time point label is to be understood as: sample taken at primary tumor resection. Whole RNA extracted from tumor and nontumor lung tissue, or from cryopreserved PBMC samples, was used for TCR sequencing without cell sorting. Samples were obtained from approximately 76 patients with early-stage, untreated non-small cell lung cancer from the lung TRACERx cohort. A patient was chosen for TCR sequencing only when enough RNA was available from at least two tumor regions. The protocol used for the library was 5' RACE. TCRdb records NextSeq 500 as the sequencer. To allow correction of PCR and sequencing errors, the TCR library protocol tagged every TCR cDNA molecule with a unique molecular identifier. Under the source paper's analysis protocol: TCR identification, UMI-based error correction and CDR3 extraction were performed with Decombinator tools. TCRs above a frequency of 2 per 1,000, corresponding to the top 1% of the tumor frequency distribution, were defined as expanded. Renyi diversity was calculated using the R vegan package after each repertoire was subsampled 100 times to 5,000 TCRs. To build CDR3 similarity networks, amino acid triplet string-kernel similarity was used, and CDR3s were connected when their pairwise similarity was above 0.82. Using fastp at Q25 and MiXCR, TCRdb reprocessed the public reads and kept productive beta chains. Rows matching on CDR3 protein sequence are summarized as one entry with the most common DNA and genes. TCRdb's processing, not the authors' own work, is the source of the V and J calls. This sample holds about 86,000 distinct CDR3 sequences; approximately 12% were observed only once. Around 4.3% of the sample is in the top ten clones.

The sequences come from PBMCs, collected at surgery. The TCR sequence derives from a male donor with early-stage non-small cell lung cancer. The V and J genes are TRBV5-6 and TRBJ2-4, with 9 bases matching TRBD1. CDR3 sequence: CASSVAGTGPKNIQYF. At the DNA level, the sequence is TGTGCCAGCAGTGTGGCGGGGACAGGGCCCAAAAACATTCAGTACTTC.